These 32 T cell receptor beta chains came from one sample sequenced in a study of blood T cell repertoires in COVID-19. This table comes from immunoSEQ multiplex PCR, and its TCRdb copy is limited to in-frame clones, with some not included. The data show 650,000 to 800,000 clones, 75% to 90% seen once. Source material: peripheral blood. These receptors were collected from a woman under 30 with acute or convalescent COVID-19.

This clone has only one observation. The V call is TRBV6-6, the J call TRBJ2-7, with 8 bases matching TRBD1. After removal of 8 bases from V and 3 bases from J, the junction contained 9 bases not matched to a gene. From germline, CDR1 is MNHNY and CDR2 SVGAGI (reference sequence). This CDR3 comprises 14 residues. The CDR3 nucleotides are TGTGCCAGCGGGTCCGGGACAGGAGTCTACGAGCAGTACTTC. Its translation is CASGSGTGVYEQYF.

This chain uses TRBV14 with TRBJ1-2; D ambiguous. The CDR3 totals 14 residues. V was shortened by 4 bases and J by 0 bases, with 9 bases between the two germline ends. Germline V gene lookup returns CDR1 SGHDN and CDR2 FVKESK. In DNA, the CDR3 is TGTGCCAGCAGCCCGAGTATAGCTAACTATGGCTACACCTTC. Its protein product is CASSPSIANYGYTF.

The chain combines TRBV11-2 with TRBJ1-5; 12 nucleotides agree with TRBD1. Losses at the gene ends were 4 bases for V and 2 bases for J; bases not matched to a gene: 9. The CDR3 runs to 18 residues. CDR1 and CDR2 (germline): SGHAT, FQNNGV. In DNA, the CDR3 is TGTGCCAGCAGCTCCCGGGACAGGGGGCGCGAGGGCAATCAGCCCCAGCATTTT. This sequence encodes CASSSRDRGREGNQPQHF.

This clone was seen once. The V gene is TRBV7-9, the J gene TRBJ1-1; D may be TRBD1 (6 bases). Germline CDR1 reads SEHNR; CDR2 reads FQNEAQ (reference sequence). The CDR3 covers 13 residues. V lost 4 bases, J lost 6 bases, and 12 bases lay in between. CDR3 region: CASSSTGRAEAFF. As DNA, the CDR3 is TGTGCCAGCAGCTCCACAGGGAGGGCTGAAGCTTTCTTT.

The genes are TRBV7-2 and TRBJ1-1; perhaps TRBD1 as D (6 bases). Germline V gene sequence: CDR1 SGHTA, CDR2 FQGNSA. V gave up 4 bases and J gave up 4 bases, with 22 bases separating them. The length of the CDR3 is 17 residues. For the CDR3, the DNA is TGTGCCAGCAGCTCTAGTCGATACAGGGAAATGAGCACTGAAGCTTTCTTT. This gives the protein CASSSSRYREMSTEAFF.

The chain carries TRBV10-3 and TRBJ2-7, with a tentative D call TRBD2 (6 bases). The germline V gene has CDR1 ENHRY and CDR2 SYGVKD. The CDR3 is made up of 11 amino acids. The V end was cut by 11 bases, the J end by 5 bases, with 13 bases between. CDR3 residues: CASQGGNEQYF. The CDR3 region has the DNA TGTGCCTCCCAAGGAGGGAACGAGCAGTACTTC.

The rearrangement uses TRBV19 and TRBJ1-1; 9 bases fit TRBD1. Germline V gene sequence: CDR1 LNHDA, CDR2 SQIVND (reference sequence). Losses at the gene ends were 3 bases for V and 7 bases for J; bases not matched to a gene: 9. This CDR3 spans 15 amino acids. The CDR3 bases are TGTGCCAGTAGTATGGGCCGGGACAGGGTTAATGAAGCTTTCTTT. Protein: CASSMGRDRVNEAFF.

This clone was seen a single time. The V and J genes are TRBV19 and TRBJ2-7; D might be TRBD2 (5 bases). Per the germline V gene, CDR1 is LNHDA and CDR2 is SQIVND (reference sequence). V gave up 0 bases and J gave up 4 bases, with 19 bases separating them. The CDR3 loop spans 17 amino acids. The CDR3 sequence is CASSIECLEGSDYEQYF. In nucleotides, the CDR3 is TGTGCCAGTAGTATAGAGTGTCTTGAGGGTTCCGATTACGAGCAGTACTTC.

The chain uses TRBV7-9 and TRBJ1-1; D remains unclear. The germline gives CDR1 SEHNR, CDR2 FQNEAQ (reference sequence). CDR3 size: 13 residues. Trimming removed 7 bases from V and 3 bases from J, with 12 bases in between. The CDR3 DNA follows: TGTGCCAGCAAATCGGGGTCGGACACTGAAGCTTTCTTT. This gives the protein CASKSGSDTEAFF.

The chain combines TRBV27 with TRBJ1-2; D is unclear. The CDR3 has 13 amino acids. V lost 6 bases, J lost 2 bases, and 10 bases lay in between. CDR1 MNHEY and CDR2 SMNVEV come from the germline V gene (reference sequence). CDR3 protein: CASRALRNYGYTF. The CDR3, as DNA: TGTGCCAGCAGGGCCCTTCGAAACTATGGCTACACCTTC.

This clone was counted once. V is TRBV7-9 and J is TRBJ2-2; D not resolved. This CDR3 has 12 residues. V lost 5 bases and J 7 bases, leaving 8 bases between the germline ends. The germline V gene encodes CDR1 SEHNR and CDR2 FQNEAQ (reference sequence). The CDR3 is CASSPPLGELFF. In nucleotides, the CDR3 is TGTGCCAGCAGCCCTCCACTCGGGGAGCTGTTTTTT.

The sample holds one count of this clone. The V call is TRBV9, the J call TRBJ2-1; TRBD2 agrees at 9 bases. This CDR3 contains 17 residues. Germline CDR1 reads SGDLS; CDR2 reads YYNGEE. V was clipped by 0 bases and J by 0 bases; unmatched bases: 4. The CDR3: CASSVDAGGFSYNEQFF. CDR3 sequence (DNA): TGTGCCAGCAGCGTAGACGCGGGGGGGTTCTCCTACAATGAGCAGTTCTTC.

The chain joins TRBV30 to TRBJ1-2; a possible D gene is TRBD1 (5 bases). This CDR3 region has 13 residues. CDR1 is GTSNPN and CDR2 is SVGIG in the germline V gene (reference sequence). Trimming pared 0 bases from V and 8 bases from J, leaving 13 bases between. The DNA of the CDR3 is TGTGCCTGGAGTGTACAAGGGGCGAGGGGCTACACCTTC. Translating it yields CAWSVQGARGYTF.

The chain couples TRBV9 to TRBJ1-6; 7 nucleotides agree with TRBD1. J lost 7 bases, V lost 0 bases, and 4 bases had no gene match. The CDR3 is 15 residues long. Germline V lookup: CDR1 SGDLS, CDR2 YYNGEE. In DNA form, the CDR3 reads TGTGCCAGCAGCGTAGTACAGGGGAGCAATTCACCCCTCCACTTT. Residues: CASSVVQGSNSPLHF.

The rearrangement links TRBV11-2 to TRBJ1-2; 9 bases are shared with TRBD1. From germline, CDR1 is SGHAT and CDR2 FQNNGV. With V trimmed by 5 bases and J by 3 bases, 7 bases remained unmatched. CDR3 length equals 15 residues. CDR3 sequence: CASSRYRGLDYGYTF. The CDR3 nucleotides read TGTGCCAGCAGCCGGTACAGGGGGCTAGACTATGGCTACACCTTC.

The table lists this clone with a count of one. The CDR3 DNA is TGTGCCATCAGAGGGACAAACATGAACACTGAAGCTTTCTTT. Its translation: CAIRGTNMNTEAFF. The rearrangement links TRBV10-3 to TRBJ1-1; perhaps TRBD1 as D (6 bases). Between the trimmed V and J ends, which lost 6 bases and 0 bases, there was a span of 11 bases. The germline V gene has CDR1 ENHRY and CDR2 SYGVKD. CDR3 length: 14 amino acids.

J is TRBJ2-1 and V is TRBV6-4; 8 positions agree with TRBD2. With V trimmed by 6 bases and J by 8 bases, 9 bases remained unmatched. Germline CDR1 and CDR2: MRHNA and SNTAGT. The CDR3 has 14 amino acids. The DNA for the CDR3 is TGTGCCAGCAGCCCCCGGGGGGGCTCGGATGAGCAGTTCTTC. This gives the protein CASSPRGGSDEQFF.

The chain has TRBV6-5 and TRBJ2-1; D possibly corresponds to TRBD2 (5 bases). Trimming pared 4 bases from V and 8 bases from J, leaving 12 bases between. CDR1 and CDR2 (germline): MNHEY, SVGAGI. The CDR3 loop spans 13 amino acids. The CDR3 DNA reads TGTGCCAGCAGTTCCCACCACGGGGATGAGCAGTTCTTC. Protein: CASSSHHGDEQFF.

The chain has TRBV7-3 and TRBJ2-1; 8 nucleotides align to TRBD1. The CDR3 consists of 14 residues. Germline CDR1 SGHTA, CDR2 FQGTGA. With V trimmed by 5 bases and J by 6 bases, 6 bases remained unmatched. CDR3 region: CASSRGTGGNEQFF. The CDR3 DNA reads TGTGCCAGCAGCAGAGGGACAGGAGGCAATGAGCAGTTCTTC.

This clone was counted between two and nine times. Here the CDR3 reads CATRTGMNTEAFF. DNA of the CDR3: TGTGCCACCAGGACAGGGATGAACACTGAAGCTTTCTTT. This chain uses TRBV24-1 with TRBJ1-1, with 7 positions matching TRBD1. After removal of 7 bases from V and 0 bases from J, the junction contained 1 base not matched to a gene. This CDR3 contains 13 residues. The germline CDR1 and CDR2 sequences are KGHDR and SFDVKD.

This chain uses TRBV29-1 with TRBJ2-2; the D gene is possibly TRBD1 (6 bases). The germline V and J ends were trimmed by 1 base and 3 bases, with 9 bases remaining between them. Germline assignment: CDR1 SQVTM and CDR2 ANQGSEA. The CDR3 is 14 residues long. CDR3 amino acids: CSVEVHRDTGELFF. CDR3 in DNA: TGCAGCGTTGAAGTTCACAGGGACACCGGGGAGCTGTTTTTT.

The rearrangement links TRBV9 to TRBJ2-1; 11 bases agree with TRBD1. The CDR3 has 16 amino acids. V lost 4 bases, J lost 6 bases, and 9 bases stayed unmatched. CDR1 is SGDLS and CDR2 is YYNGEE in the germline V gene. The CDR3 here is CASSPSTGTGGNEQFF. CDR3 nucleotides: TGTGCCAGCAGCCCGTCAACCGGGACAGGGGGCAATGAGCAGTTCTTC. The full variable domain, its missing parts supplied by reference TRBV9 and TRBJ2-1, is DSGVTQTPKHLITATGQRVTLRCSPRSGDLSVYWYQQSLDQGLQFLIQYYNGEERAKGNILERFSAQQFPDLHSELNLSSLELGDSALYFCASSPSTGTGGNEQFFGPGTRLTVL.

Worth noting for this clone: At the DNA level, this CDR3 is encoded by other sequences in the same sample as well. The chain is built from TRBV18 and TRBJ1-2; tentatively, D is TRBD1 (5 bases). This CDR3 region has 12 residues. Per the germline V gene, CDR1 is KGHSH and CDR2 is LQKENI. V was trimmed by 3 bases and J by 6 bases, leaving 8 bases between them. As DNA, the CDR3 is TGTGCCAGCTCACCCGGAGGGGATGGCTACACCTTC. It is translated as CASSPGGDGYTF.

V usage is TRBV6-5 and J usage is TRBJ1-5, with 8 bases lining up with TRBD1. V was pared by 4 bases and J by 6 bases, with 5 bases of the junction left unmatched. This CDR3 region has 14 residues. CDR1 and CDR2 from the germline V gene are MNHEY and SVGAGI. Here the CDR3 reads CASSFGQGGQPQHF. As DNA, the CDR3 is TGTGCCAGCAGTTTTGGACAGGGTGGTCAGCCCCAGCATTTT.

Here the CDR3 reads CASSEAIERGYGYTF. CDR3 bases: TGTGCCAGCAGTGAAGCGATCGAAAGGGGCTATGGCTACACCTTC. V usage is TRBV6-1 and J usage is TRBJ1-2; possible D gene TRBD1, 5 bases. Trimming removed 0 bases from V and 4 bases from J, with 12 bases in between. Germline V gene data show CDR1 as MNHNS and CDR2 as SASEGT. The length of the CDR3 is 15 residues.

The chain carries TRBV28 and TRBJ2-1; maybe TRBD1 (6 bases). This CDR3 spans 15 amino acids. Germline assignment: CDR1 MDHEN and CDR2 SYDVKM. The germline V and J ends were trimmed by 5 bases and 8 bases, with 19 bases remaining between them. The CDR3 DNA reads TGTGCCAGCAGTAGAACAGGGATTGGTTTCCATGAGCAGTTCTTC. It translates to CASSRTGIGFHEQFF.

The genes are TRBV9 and TRBJ2-7; the D is unclear. CDR1 SGDLS and CDR2 YYNGEE come from the germline V gene. V lost 1 base to trimming and J lost 3 bases, with 17 bases between them. The CDR3 length is 16 residues. CDR3 region: CASSVSTSLDHYEQYF. CDR3 nucleotides: TGTGCCAGCAGCGTATCCACCTCCCTAGATCACTACGAGCAGTACTTC.

The count of this clone is one. The chain has TRBV29-1 and TRBJ1-2; TRBD1 matches 8 bases. The V segment lost 4 bases and the J segment 4 bases; nucleotides outside the gene matches: 5. Germline-derived CDR1 and CDR2 are SQVTM and ANQGSEA. The CDR3 consists of 13 residues. The CDR3 DNA reads TGCAGCGTTGGAGGGGACAGGACCTATGGCTACACCTTC. Protein: CSVGGDRTYGYTF.

A remark on this clone: Other nucleotide sequences from this sample produce the same CDR3. The rearrangement joins TRBV12-3 or TRBV12-4 to TRBJ2-1; D uncertain. The CDR3 runs 12 residues. Trimming left V 4 bases short and J 7 bases short, with 8 bases between. The CDR3 nucleotides read TGTGCCAGCAGTTCTACGGGTAATGAGCAGTTCTTC. Translating it yields CASSSTGNEQFF.

This chain joins TRBV4-3 and TRBJ1-6; maybe TRBD1 (5 bases). V was pared by 4 bases and J by 2 bases, with 6 bases between. This CDR3 comprises 14 residues. The germline V gene encodes CDR1 LGHNA and CDR2 YSLEER. The CDR3 DNA reads as TGCGCCAGCAGCCTGACAGCCTATAATTCACCCCTCCACTTT. Its translation: CASSLTAYNSPLHF.

The J gene is TRBJ1-3, the V gene TRBV15; 8 positions match TRBD1. Germline V gene data show CDR1 as LNHNV and CDR2 as YYDKDF (reference sequence). The CDR3 is made up of 17 amino acids. J was trimmed by 2 bases and V by 2 bases; bases with no gene match: 8. The CDR3 is CATSRKSRGQAGNTIYF. The DNA of the CDR3 is TGTGCCACCAGCAGAAAATCCAGGGGGCAAGCTGGAAACACCATATATTTT.

The chain recombines TRBV9 with TRBJ1-1; 9 bases map to TRBD1. Trimming cost V 3 bases and J 6 bases; bases outside gene matches: 6. The CDR3 length is 14 residues. CDR1 is SGDLS and CDR2 is YYNGEE in the germline V gene. The CDR3 region has the DNA TGTGCCAGCAGCGGAACGGACAGGGGCTCTGAAGCTTTCTTT. Protein product: CASSGTDRGSEAFF. The full variable domain, rest sourced from reference TRBV9 and TRBJ1-1, is DSGVTQTPKHLITATGQRVTLRCSPRSGDLSVYWYQQSLDQGLQFLIQYYNGEERAKGNILERFSAQQFPDLHSELNLSSLELGDSALYFCASSGTDRGSEAFFGQGTRLTVV.